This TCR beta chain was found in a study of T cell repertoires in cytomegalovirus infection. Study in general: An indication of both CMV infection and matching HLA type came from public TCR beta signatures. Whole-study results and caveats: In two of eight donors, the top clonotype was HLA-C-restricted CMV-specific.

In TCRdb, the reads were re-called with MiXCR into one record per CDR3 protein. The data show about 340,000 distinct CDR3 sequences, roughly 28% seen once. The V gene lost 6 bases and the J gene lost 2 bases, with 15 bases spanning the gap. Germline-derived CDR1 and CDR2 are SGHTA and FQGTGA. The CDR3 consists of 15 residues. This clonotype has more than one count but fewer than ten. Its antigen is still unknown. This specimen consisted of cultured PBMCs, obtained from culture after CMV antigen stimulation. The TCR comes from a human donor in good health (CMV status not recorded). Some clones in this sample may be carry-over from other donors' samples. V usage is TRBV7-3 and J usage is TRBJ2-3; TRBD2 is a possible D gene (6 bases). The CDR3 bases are TGTGCCAGCAGTTCCCTGGGCGGGGCCACAGATACGCAGTATTTT. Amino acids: CASSSLGGATDTQYF. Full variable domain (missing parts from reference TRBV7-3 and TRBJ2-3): GAGVSQTPSNKVTEKGKYVELRCDPISGHTALYWYRQSLGQGPEFLIYFQGTGAADDSGLPNDRFFAVRPEGSVSTLKIQRTERGDSAVYLCASSSLGGATDTQYFGPGTRLTVL.